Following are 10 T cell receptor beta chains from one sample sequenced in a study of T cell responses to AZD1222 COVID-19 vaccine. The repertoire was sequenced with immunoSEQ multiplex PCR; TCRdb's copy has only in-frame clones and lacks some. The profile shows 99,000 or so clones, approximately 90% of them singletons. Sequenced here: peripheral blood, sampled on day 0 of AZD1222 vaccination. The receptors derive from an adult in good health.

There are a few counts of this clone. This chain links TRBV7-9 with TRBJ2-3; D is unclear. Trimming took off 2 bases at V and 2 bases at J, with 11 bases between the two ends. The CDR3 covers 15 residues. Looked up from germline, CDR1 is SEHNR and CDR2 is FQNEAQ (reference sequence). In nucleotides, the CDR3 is TGTGCCAGCAGCTTATTATCACTGAACACAGATACGCAGTATTTT. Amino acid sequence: CASSLLSLNTDTQYF.

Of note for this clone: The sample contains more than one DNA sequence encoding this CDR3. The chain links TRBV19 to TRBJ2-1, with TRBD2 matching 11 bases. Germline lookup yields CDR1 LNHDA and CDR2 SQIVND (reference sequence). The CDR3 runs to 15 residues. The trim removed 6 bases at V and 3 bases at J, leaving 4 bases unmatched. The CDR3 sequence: CASSLTSGDYNEQFF. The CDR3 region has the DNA TGTGCCAGTAGCCTGACTAGCGGGGACTACAATGAGCAGTTCTTC.

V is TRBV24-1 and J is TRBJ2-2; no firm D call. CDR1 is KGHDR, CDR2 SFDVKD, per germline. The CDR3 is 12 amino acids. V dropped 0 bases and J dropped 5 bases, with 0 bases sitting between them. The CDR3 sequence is CATSDLTGELFF. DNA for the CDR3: TGTGCCACCAGTGATTTGACCGGGGAGCTGTTTTTT.

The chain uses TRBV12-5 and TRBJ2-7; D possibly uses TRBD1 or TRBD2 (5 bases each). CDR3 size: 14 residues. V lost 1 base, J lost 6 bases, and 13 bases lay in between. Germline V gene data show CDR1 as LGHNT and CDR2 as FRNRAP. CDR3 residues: CASGLGNGASEQYF. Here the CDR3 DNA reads TGTGCTAGTGGTTTGGGCAACGGGGCCTCCGAGCAGTACTTC.

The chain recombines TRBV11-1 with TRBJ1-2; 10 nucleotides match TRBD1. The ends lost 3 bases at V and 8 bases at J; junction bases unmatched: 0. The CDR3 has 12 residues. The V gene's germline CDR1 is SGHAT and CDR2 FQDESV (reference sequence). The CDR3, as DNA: TGTGCCAGCAGCTTGGACAGGGGGGGCTACACCTTC. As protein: CASSLDRGGYTF.

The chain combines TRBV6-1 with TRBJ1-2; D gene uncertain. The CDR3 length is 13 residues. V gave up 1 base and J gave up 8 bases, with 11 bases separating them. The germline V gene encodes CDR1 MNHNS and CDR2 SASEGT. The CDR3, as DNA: TGTGCCAGCAGTGAAGATTCGTCTCGGGGCTACACCTTC. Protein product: CASSEDSSRGYTF.

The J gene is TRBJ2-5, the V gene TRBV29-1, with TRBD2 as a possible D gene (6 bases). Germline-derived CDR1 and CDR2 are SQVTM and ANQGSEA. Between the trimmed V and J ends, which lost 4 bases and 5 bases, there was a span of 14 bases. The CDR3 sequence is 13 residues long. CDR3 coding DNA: TGCAGCGTTGTGTTCGTTGGGGGGGAGACCCAGTACTTC. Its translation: CSVVFVGGETQYF. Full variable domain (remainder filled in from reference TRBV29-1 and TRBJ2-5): SAVISQKPSRDICQRGTSLTIQCQVDSQVTMMFWYRQQPGQSLTLIATANQGSEATYESGFVIDKFPISRPNLTFSTLTVSNMSPEDSSIYLCSVVFVGGETQYFGPGTRLLVL.

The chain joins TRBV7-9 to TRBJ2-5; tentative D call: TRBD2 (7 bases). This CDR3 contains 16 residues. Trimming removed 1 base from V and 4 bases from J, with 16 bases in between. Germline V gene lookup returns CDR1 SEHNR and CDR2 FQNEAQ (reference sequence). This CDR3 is CASSLVGRQGIETQYF. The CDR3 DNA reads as TGTGCCAGCAGCTTAGTCGGGAGGCAGGGGATAGAGACCCAGTACTTC. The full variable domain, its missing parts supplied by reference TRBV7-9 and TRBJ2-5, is DTGVSQNPRHKITKRGQNVTFRCDPISEHNRLYWYRQTLGQGPEFLTYFQNEAQLEKSRLLSDRFSAERPKGSFSTLEIQRTEQGDSAMYLCASSLVGRQGIETQYFGPGTRLLVL.

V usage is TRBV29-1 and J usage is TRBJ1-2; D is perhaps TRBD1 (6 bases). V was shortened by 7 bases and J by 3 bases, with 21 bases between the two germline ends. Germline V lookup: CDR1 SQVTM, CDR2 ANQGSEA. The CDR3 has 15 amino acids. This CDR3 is CSAWGPGGFYYGYTF. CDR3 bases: TGCAGCGCCTGGGGTCCCGGGGGCTTCTACTATGGCTACACCTTC.

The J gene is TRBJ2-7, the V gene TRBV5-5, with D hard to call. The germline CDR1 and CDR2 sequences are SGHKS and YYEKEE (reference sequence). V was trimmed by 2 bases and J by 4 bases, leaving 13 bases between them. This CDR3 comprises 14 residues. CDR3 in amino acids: CASSFDGTSYEQYF. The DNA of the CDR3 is TGTGCCAGCAGCTTTGACGGAACATCGTACGAGCAGTACTTC.